The 31 T cell receptor beta chains given below trace back to one sample, sequenced in a study of blood T cell repertoires in COVID-19. Assay used: immunoSEQ multiplex PCR; TCRdb lists only in-frame clones, some missing. This sample yields over 40,000 clones, of which just under 85% are seen a single time; 11% to 15% belongs to the top ten. Sequencing was performed on peripheral blood. Source of these receptors: a human donor in a cohort sampled during active COVID-19.

This clone was found many times. The chain employs TRBV27 and TRBJ2-3; D gene ambiguous. The CDR3 contains 11 residues. The germline CDR1 and CDR2 sequences are MNHEY and SMNVEV (reference sequence). Trimming left V 10 bases short and J 2 bases short, with 7 bases between. This chain's CDR3 is CAIGLTDTQYF. In DNA, the CDR3 is TGTGCCATCGGTCTCACAGATACGCAGTATTTT.

The V call is TRBV18, the J call TRBJ1-1; TRBD1 matches at 8 bases. The germline gives CDR1 KGHSH, CDR2 LQKENI. Losses at the gene ends were 3 bases for V and 1 base for J; bases not matched to a gene: 1. This CDR3 comprises 14 residues. The CDR3 DNA follows: TGTGCCAGCTCACCTGACAGGGGGAACACTGAAGCTTTCTTT. Its protein product is CASSPDRGNTEAFF.

The count of this clone is one. The V and J genes are TRBV12-3 or TRBV12-4 and TRBJ2-5; 8 nucleotides match TRBD2. The CDR3 spans 13 residues. After removal of 4 bases from V and 5 bases from J, the junction contained 3 bases not matched to a gene. The CDR3 is CASSYGGVETQYF. The CDR3 nucleotides read TGTGCCAGCAGTTACGGGGGGGTGGAGACCCAGTACTTC.

The rearrangement joins TRBV4-2 to TRBJ1-4; possible D gene TRBD1, 5 bases. The CDR3 is made up of 17 amino acids. Germline CDR1 is LGHNA and CDR2 is YNFKEQ. V was pared by 2 bases and J by 4 bases, with 17 bases between. The CDR3 spells CASSQLIGVAGNEKLFF. DNA for the CDR3: TGTGCCAGCAGCCAATTAATAGGGGTAGCGGGTAATGAAAAACTGTTTTTT.

The V and J genes are TRBV19 and TRBJ2-3; maybe TRBD1 (6 bases). Germline CDR1 LNHDA, CDR2 SQIVND (reference sequence). The CDR3 loop spans 12 amino acids. The ends were cut back, 8 bases at V and 3 bases at J, with 9 bases in the middle. The CDR3 region is CASDTGTDTQYF. CDR3 in DNA: TGTGCCAGTGACACAGGGACAGATACGCAGTATTTT.

The chain recombines TRBV3-1 (or the pseudogene TRBV3-2) with TRBJ2-3; D is undetermined. The V gene lost 4 bases and the J gene lost 1 base, with 6 bases spanning the gap. The CDR3 contains 13 residues. Per the germline V gene, CDR1 is LGHDT and CDR2 is YNNKEL (reference sequence). The CDR3 region is CASSPAGTDTQYF. CDR3 nucleotides: TGTGCCAGCAGCCCCGCGGGCACAGATACGCAGTATTTT.

The chain employs TRBV7-2 and TRBJ2-7, with D possibly being TRBD2 (5 bases). CDR1 is SGHTA, CDR2 FQGNSA, per germline. The CDR3 contains 14 residues. Trimming removed 3 bases from V and 7 bases from J, with 16 bases in between. CDR3 in amino acids: CASSFAGSSEEQYF. DNA for the CDR3: TGTGCCAGCAGCTTTGCGGGCAGCTCGGAGGAGCAGTACTTC.

This chain uses TRBV7-9 with TRBJ2-1; 8 nucleotides line up with TRBD2. V shed 6 bases and J 4 bases; nucleotides not matched to a gene: 8. This CDR3 has 15 amino acids. The germline V gene encodes CDR1 SEHNR and CDR2 FQNEAQ (reference sequence). The CDR3 reads CASRKAGGVYNEQFF. The CDR3 DNA reads TGTGCCAGCAGAAAGGCCGGGGGGGTTTACAATGAGCAGTTCTTC.

The genes are TRBV10-1 and TRBJ2-4; perhaps TRBD2 as D (6 bases). Germline loops: CDR1 WNHNN, CDR2 SYGVQD (reference sequence). Deletions cut 8 bases from V and 0 bases from J, with 14 bases between. CDR3 length equals 15 residues. The CDR3 nucleotides are TGCGCCAGCTCTGACGGCGGGATAGCCAAAAACATTCAGTACTTC. Residues: CASSDGGIAKNIQYF.

V gene TRBV7-2 combines with J gene TRBJ1-2; D is undetermined. V shed 1 base and J shed 6 bases, with 15 bases lying between them. The CDR3 has 15 residues. Germline CDR1 reads SGHTA; CDR2 reads FQGNSA. This chain's CDR3 is CASSLDMTRAHGYTF. CDR3 nucleotides: TGTGCCAGCAGCTTAGATATGACGAGGGCACATGGCTACACCTTC. Full variable domain (remainder filled in from reference TRBV7-2 and TRBJ1-2): GAGVSQSPSNKVTEKGKDVELRCDPISGHTALYWYRQSLGQGLEFLIYFQGNSAPDKSGLPSDRFSAERTGGSVSTLTIQRTQQEDSAVYLCASSLDMTRAHGYTFGSGTRLTVV.

V usage is TRBV7-2 and J usage is TRBJ1-4; TRBD1 is a possible D gene (6 bases). Germline assignment: CDR1 SGHTA and CDR2 FQGNSA. The V end was cut by 3 bases, the J end by 8 bases, with 13 bases between. The CDR3 sequence is 14 residues long. The CDR3 reads CASSFDRSGEKLFF. The DNA of the CDR3 is TGTGCCAGCAGCTTCGACAGGAGTGGGGAAAAACTGTTTTTT.

This chain links TRBV28 with TRBJ1-2, with 8 nucleotides matching TRBD1. Germline CDR1 reads MDHEN; CDR2 reads SYDVKM. The CDR3 length is 13 residues. The V and J ends lost 6 bases and 4 bases, in that order; junction bases with no gene match: 4. This CDR3 reads CASSPGQGYGYTF. The CDR3 nucleotides read TGTGCCAGCAGCCCCGGACAGGGCTATGGCTACACCTTC.

Judged by abundance, this clone is large (0.1 to 1%). The chain is built from TRBV5-6 and TRBJ2-1, with TRBD2 matching over 11 bases. The length of the CDR3 is 14 residues. V dropped 7 bases and J dropped 5; count of bases not matched to a gene: 5. Germline V gene sequence: CDR1 SGHDT, CDR2 YYEEEE. Here the CDR3 reads CASGGLAADNEQFF. CDR3 DNA sequence: TGTGCCAGCGGGGGACTAGCGGCTGACAATGAGCAGTTCTTC. Supplemented by reference TRBV5-6 and TRBJ2-1, the full variable domain reads DAGVTQSPTHLIKTRGQQVTLRCSPKSGHDTVSWYQQALGQGPQFIFQYYEEEERQRGNFPDRFSGHQFPNYSSELNVNALLLGDSALYLCASGGLAADNEQFFGPGTRLTVL.

The V and J genes are TRBV5-1 and TRBJ1-2; 7 bases align to TRBD1. CDR3 length: 14 amino acids. In germline, CDR1 is SGHRS, CDR2 YFSETQ. J was trimmed by 4 bases and V by 7 bases; bases with no gene match: 10. The CDR3 sequence: CASGTEPLVYGYTF. The CDR3 coding sequence is TGCGCCAGCGGGACAGAGCCTCTAGTCTATGGCTACACCTTC.

The CDR3 DNA follows: TGTGCCAGCAGCTTAGAACTAGCGGGGGTCACAGATACGCAGTATTTT. Protein: CASSLELAGVTDTQYF. The chain links TRBV7-6 to TRBJ2-3; 11 bases map to TRBD2. Per the germline V gene, CDR1 is SGHVS and CDR2 is FNYEAQ. Unmatched junction bases numbered 2, after V lost 1 base and J lost 2 bases. The CDR3 spans 16 residues.

This chain joins TRBV5-6 and TRBJ1-2, with D perhaps TRBD1 (6 bases). The V gene's germline CDR1 is SGHDT and CDR2 YYEEEE. There are 13 residues in the CDR3. The V and J ends lost 3 bases and 7 bases respectively, with 13 bases between them. CDR3 DNA: TGTGCCAGCAGCTGGCAGGGGTCTGGTGGCTACACCTTC. This encodes CASSWQGSGGYTF.

The chain has TRBV2 and TRBJ2-7, with TRBD1 identical over 9 bases. The ends lost 6 bases at V and 3 bases at J; junction bases unmatched: 3. The CDR3 is 13 residues long. Germline V gene sequence: CDR1 SNHLY, CDR2 FYNNEI. The CDR3, as DNA: TGTGCCAGCAGCGGGACAGGGAACTACGAGCAGTACTTC. Translated, it gives CASSGTGNYEQYF.

This clone was counted between two and nine times. The DNA of the CDR3 is TGCGCCAGCAGCCAAGCCCTAGGGGCGGGGGGCCCTAATGAGCAGTTCTTC. As protein: CASSQALGAGGPNEQFF. The rearrangement uses TRBV4-3 and TRBJ2-1; 8 nucleotides line up with TRBD2. This CDR3 contains 17 residues. Germline values: CDR1 LGHNA, CDR2 YSLEER. J lost 7 bases, V lost 1 base, and 12 bases had no gene match.

This chain joins TRBV9 and TRBJ2-3, with 8 bases identical to TRBD2. This CDR3 comprises 14 residues. The V and J ends lost 3 bases and 1 base, in that order; junction bases with no gene match: 1. The germline V gene has CDR1 SGDLS and CDR2 YYNGEE. CDR3 residues: CASSGTSRTDTQYF. CDR3 DNA sequence: TGTGCCAGCAGCGGGACTAGCCGCACAGATACGCAGTATTTT.

The chain uses TRBV25-1 and TRBJ1-2; D possibly corresponds to TRBD1 (5 bases). The germline gives CDR1 MGHDK, CDR2 SYGVNS. Trimming left V 8 bases short and J 6 bases short, with 16 bases between. CDR3 length: 13 residues. The CDR3 sequence is CASSVGGLDGYTF. The CDR3 DNA reads as TGTGCCAGCTCTGTGGGGGGACTTGATGGCTACACCTTC.

The gene calls are TRBV14 and TRBJ2-2; 9 bases align to TRBD1. The CDR3 has 15 residues. The germline V gene encodes CDR1 SGHDN and CDR2 FVKESK. Germline trimming cut 4 bases from V and 4 bases from J; bases unmatched to any gene: 4. The CDR3 loop is CASSPGQGVTGELFF. The CDR3 region has the DNA TGTGCCAGCAGCCCGGGACAGGGAGTCACCGGGGAGCTGTTTTTT.

The V call is TRBV19, the J call TRBJ2-6, with no clear D. CDR1 is LNHDA, CDR2 SQIVND, per germline (reference sequence). This CDR3 contains 12 residues. V lost 9 bases, J lost 3 bases, and 6 bases lay in between. The CDR3 loop reads CASRLGANVLTF. As DNA, the CDR3 is TGTGCCAGCCGTCTTGGGGCCAACGTCCTGACTTTC.

The chain has TRBV13 and TRBJ2-3; 8 bases agree with TRBD2. The CDR3 runs 18 residues. V gave up 6 bases and J gave up 2 bases; unmatched junction bases: 16. Germline V gene sequence: CDR1 PRHDT, CDR2 FYEKMQ (reference sequence). In DNA, the CDR3 is TGTGCCAGCAGTCCCGAGCGGGGGAAGGTAGAGGACACAGATACGCAGTATTTT. Translating it yields CASSPERGKVEDTDTQYF.

The chain links TRBV24-1 to TRBJ2-3; 7 positions match TRBD1. The CDR3 contains 16 residues. With V trimmed by 3 bases and J by 3 bases, 8 bases remained unmatched. Germline loops: CDR1 KGHDR, CDR2 SFDVKD. The DNA for the CDR3 is TGTGCCACCAGTGATAGGAACAGGGGTGGAACAGATACGCAGTATTTT. It specifies CATSDRNRGGTDTQYF.

This clone rates as medium-sized. The CDR3: CAWSVQQGGYTF. The CDR3 nucleotides are TGTGCCTGGAGTGTACAACAGGGGGGCTACACCTTC. The genes are TRBV30 and TRBJ1-2, with 7 positions matching TRBD1. V lost 0 bases to trimming and J lost 8 bases; unmatched junction nucleotides: 3. The germline gives CDR1 GTSNPN, CDR2 SVGIG (reference sequence). This CDR3 is 12 amino acids long.

The V call is TRBV2, the J call TRBJ2-7; TRBD1 matches 8 bases. Losses at the gene ends were 6 bases for V and 5 bases for J; bases not matched to a gene: 9. The CDR3 sequence is 14 residues long. CDR1 and CDR2 from the germline V gene are SNHLY and FYNNEI. CDR3 DNA: TGTGCCAGCAGCTTGGACAGGGATGGACACGAGCAGTACTTC. Protein: CASSLDRDGHEQYF. Drawing the rest from reference TRBV2 and TRBJ2-7, the complete variable domain is EPEVTQTPSHQVTQMGQEVILRCVPISNHLYFYWYRQILGQKVEFLVSFYNNEISEKSEIFDDQFSVERPDGSNFTLKIRSTKLEDSAMYFCASSLDRDGHEQYFGPGTRLTVT.

The rearrangement links TRBV2 to TRBJ1-3; D remains ambiguous. The length of the CDR3 is 14 residues. V was pared by 6 bases and J by 9 bases, with 18 bases between. CDR1 and CDR2 from the germline V gene are SNHLY and FYNNEI. The CDR3 is CASRQASREGTIYF. In DNA form, the CDR3 reads TGTGCCAGCAGGCAGGCTTCGCGGGAAGGCACCATATATTTT.

The chain uses TRBV11-2 and TRBJ1-4; D unclear. The CDR3 runs to 18 residues. V gave up 1 base and J gave up 0 bases, with 15 bases separating them. Germline-derived CDR1 and CDR2 are SGHAT and FQNNGV. The DNA for the CDR3 is TGTGCCAGCAGCTTAGGCGCCGCCGCGGGAGCAACTAATGAAAAACTGTTTTTT. Residues: CASSLGAAAGATNEKLFF.

The V gene is TRBV5-1, the J gene TRBJ2-3, with 9 bases aligning to TRBD1. V shed 0 bases, J shed 5 bases, and the junction held 4 bases outside the gene matches. This CDR3 has 15 residues. Germline V gives CDR1 SGHRS, CDR2 YFSETQ. The CDR3 DNA reads TGCGCCAGCAGCTTGGGGGACAGGGAAAAAGATACGCAGTATTTT. Residues: CASSLGDREKDTQYF.

V usage is TRBV19 and J usage is TRBJ2-1; TRBD2 might be the D (6 bases). The CDR3 spans 15 residues. V was clipped by 8 bases and J by 0 bases, with 14 bases between them. The germline V gene has CDR1 LNHDA and CDR2 SQIVND (reference sequence). DNA of the CDR3: TGTGCCAGTTTGGGGGGAGGACCCTCCTACAATGAGCAGTTCTTC. Protein sequence: CASLGGGPSYNEQFF. Full variable domain (rest looked up from reference TRBV19 and TRBJ2-1): DGGITQSPKYLFRKEGQNVTLSCEQNLNHDAMYWYRQDPGQGLRLIYYSQIVNDFQKGDIAEGYSVSREKKESFPLTVTSAQKNPTAFYLCASLGGGPSYNEQFFGPGTRLTVL.

CDR3 residues: CASSRRQGGEKLFF. CDR3 nucleotide sequence: TGTGCCAGCAGCCGTCGACAGGGTGGAGAAAAACTGTTTTTT. The chain recombines TRBV16 with TRBJ1-4; 7 nucleotides align to TRBD1. The V gene end was trimmed by 4 bases and the J gene end by 8 bases; junction bases not matched to a gene: 7. Per the germline V gene, CDR1 is KGHSY and CDR2 is FQNENV. This CDR3 spans 14 amino acids.